The 20 T cell receptor beta chains presented below share a single source sample, sequenced in a study of CD8+ T cells in alopecia areata. Sequencing used cDNA as its template, made by extracting RNA and reverse transcribing it. TCRdb keeps only in-frame clones here, not all; method: immunoSEQ multiplex PCR. The sample holds tens of thousands of clones; around 59% are singletons and the top ten take about two fifths. The specimen was NKG2D-high CD8+ T cells sorted from blood. Every receptor here comes from a human donor with alopecia areata.

The chain carries TRBV4-1 and TRBJ1-1, with unresolved D. CDR1 and CDR2 (germline): MGHRA, YSYEKL. The CDR3 runs to 13 residues. The germline V and J ends were trimmed by 0 bases and 7 bases, with 9 bases remaining between them. DNA of the CDR3: TGCGCCAGCAGCCAAGAAGGCTGGCTTGAAGCTTTCTTT. It codes for CASSQEGWLEAFF.

Here the CDR3 DNA reads TGCGCCAGCAGCCAAGTGACGGGGACCTACGAGCAGTACTTC. This gives the protein CASSQVTGTYEQYF. The V and J genes are TRBV4-1 and TRBJ2-7; tentative D call: TRBD2 (5 bases). The CDR3 spans 14 residues. V shed 1 base and J shed 2 bases, with 9 bases lying between them. Germline V CDR1 and CDR2: MGHRA, YSYEKL.

V is TRBV11-3 and J is TRBJ2-7, with D hard to call. V was cut by 8 bases and J by 2 bases, with 10 bases left in between. Germline V gene sequence: CDR1 SGHNT, CDR2 YENEEA. The CDR3 has 12 residues. The DNA of the CDR3 is TGTGCCAGCTCAGGATCGGCCTACGAGCAGTACTTC. Its protein is CASSGSAYEQYF.

The chain couples TRBV4-1 to TRBJ1-4; tentative D call: TRBD1 (5 bases). V lost 0 bases and J lost 4, with 9 bases in between. The CDR3 is 15 residues long. Germline V gene lookup returns CDR1 MGHRA and CDR2 YSYEKL. In nucleotides, the CDR3 is TGCGCCAGCAGCCAAGAACAGGAGAGTAATGAAAAACTGTTTTTT. This translates into CASSQEQESNEKLFF.

The chain employs TRBV19 and TRBJ2-1; 7 bases map to TRBD2. Germline loops: CDR1 LNHDA, CDR2 SQIVND (reference sequence). V shed 5 bases, J shed 7 bases, and the junction held 11 bases outside the gene matches. The CDR3 is 15 residues long. The CDR3: CASSPLWERENEQFF. The CDR3 region has the DNA TGTGCCAGTAGTCCACTATGGGAGCGGGAAAATGAGCAGTTCTTC.

This clone was counted once. The chain joins TRBV7-6 to TRBJ1-1; TRBD1 is a possible D gene (6 bases). The V end lost 4 bases, the J end lost 0 bases, and 24 bases lay between the germline ends. The length of the CDR3 is 19 residues. Germline values: CDR1 SGHVS, CDR2 FNYEAQ. The CDR3 protein is CASSSNPGGAGRLNTEAFF. The CDR3 DNA is TGTGCCAGCAGCTCCAACCCGGGGGGCGCGGGACGGTTGAACACTGAAGCTTTCTTT.

This rearrangement joins TRBV9 to TRBJ2-1; D uncertain. V was clipped by 4 bases and J by 8 bases, with 10 bases between them. The CDR3 contains 12 residues. Germline V gives CDR1 SGDLS, CDR2 YYNGEE. CDR3 amino acids: CASSPAGDEQFF. The CDR3 coding sequence is TGTGCCAGCAGCCCCGCTGGGGATGAGCAGTTCTTC.

This clone showed up just once. V gene TRBV19 combines with J gene TRBJ2-7; TRBD1 aligns across 8 bases. CDR3 size: 14 residues. J lost 2 bases, V lost 2 bases, and 2 bases had no gene match. Germline V gives CDR1 LNHDA, CDR2 SQIVND (reference sequence). CDR3 region: CASSITGGAYEQYF. CDR3 nucleotide sequence: TGTGCCAGTAGTATAACAGGGGGTGCCTACGAGCAGTACTTC.

The CDR3 DNA is TGTGCCAGCAGACTACCGGGACCAAACTATGGCTACACCTTC. It encodes CASRLPGPNYGYTF. The chain recombines TRBV27 with TRBJ1-2, with a tentative D call TRBD1 (5 bases). V lost 6 bases and J 2 bases, leaving 13 bases between the germline ends. CDR1 and CDR2 (germline): MNHEY, SMNVEV (reference sequence). This CDR3 contains 14 residues.

This clone was seen only a few times. This chain links TRBV21-1 with TRBJ2-7; the D call TRBD1 from the table was never checked on the DNA. TRBV21-1 is designated a pseudogene. This CDR3 contains 17 residues. The chain's CDR3 is CASSKVLDRDPSYEQYF. The DNA for the CDR3 is TGTGCCAGCAGCAAAGTCCTTGACAGGGACCCCTCCTACGAGCAGTACTTC.

This clone was picked up a small number of times. The chain is built from TRBV7-9 and TRBJ2-5; D gene ambiguous. Germline-derived CDR1 and CDR2 are SEHNR and FQNEAQ (reference sequence). The germline V and J ends were trimmed by 0 bases and 4 bases, with 3 bases remaining between them. The CDR3 sequence is 12 residues long. The CDR3 reads CASSLASETQYF. The CDR3 coding sequence is TGTGCCAGCAGCTTAGCGTCAGAGACCCAGTACTTC. Full variable domain (remainder filled in from reference TRBV7-9 and TRBJ2-5): DTGVSQNPRHKITKRGQNVTFRCDPISEHNRLYWYRQTLGQGPEFLTYFQNEAQLEKSRLLSDRFSAERPKGSFSTLEIQRTEQGDSAMYLCASSLASETQYFGPGTRLLVL.

This CDR3 is CASSLYGAFF. CDR3 nucleotides: TGTGCCAGCAGCTTGTATGGAGCTTTCTTT. The chain carries TRBV5-8 and TRBJ1-1, with D hard to call. The germline V gene has CDR1 SGHTS and CDR2 YDEGEE. The CDR3 covers 10 residues. The V and J ends lost 1 base and 10 bases respectively, with 5 bases between them.

This sequence joins TRBV7-6 and TRBJ1-5; D remains unclear. The CDR3 is made up of 14 amino acids. Trimming removed 5 bases from V and 4 bases from J, with 12 bases in between. Germline values: CDR1 SGHVS, CDR2 FNYEAQ. The CDR3 is CASSPLGPNQPQHF. Here the CDR3 DNA reads TGTGCCAGCAGCCCCCTTGGTCCAAATCAGCCCCAGCATTTT.

This clone has just a few counts. The chain links TRBV5-1 to TRBJ1-4; 9 nucleotides align to TRBD1. The J segment lost 6 bases and the V segment lost 3 bases, leaving 3 bases of the junction unmatched. From germline, CDR1 is SGHRS and CDR2 YFSETQ. This CDR3 spans 14 amino acids. The CDR3 protein is CASSSTGGDEKLFF. The CDR3 DNA is TGCGCCAGCAGCTCGACAGGGGGAGATGAAAAACTGTTTTTT.

This sequence joins TRBV5-4 and TRBJ2-1, with D perhaps given as TRBD1 or TRBD2 (5 bases each). The CDR3 runs 18 residues. Germline CDR1 and CDR2: SGHNT and YYREEE (reference sequence). The germline V and J ends were trimmed by 4 bases and 5 bases, with 25 bases remaining between them. CDR3 coding DNA: TGTGCCAGCAGCCCACGAGGTGGCGGCCCGAGGGGAGACAATGAGCAGTTCTTC. It yields the protein CASSPRGGGPRGDNEQFF.

The chain is built from TRBV4-1 and TRBJ1-1; tentatively, D is TRBD1 (6 bases). CDR1 and CDR2 (germline): MGHRA, YSYEKL. The CDR3 is made up of 13 amino acids. Trimming removed 1 base from V and 4 bases from J, with 7 bases in between. The CDR3, as DNA: TGCGCCAGCAGCCAAGTAGGGGGCACTGAAGCTTTCTTT. It yields the protein CASSQVGGTEAFF.

The chain employs TRBV14 and TRBJ1-1; no definite D call. Germline CDR1 reads SGHDN; CDR2 reads FVKESK. The ends were cut back, 8 bases at V and 1 base at J, with 20 bases in the middle. This CDR3 has 16 residues. CDR3: CASRRSTPLGNTEAFF. Written as DNA, the CDR3 is TGTGCCAGCCGAAGGTCCACTCCCCTCGGGAACACTGAAGCTTTCTTT.

The V and J genes are TRBV7-9 and TRBJ2-5; D not certain. V dropped 4 bases and J dropped 1 base, with 10 bases sitting between them. Germline loops: CDR1 SEHNR, CDR2 FQNEAQ (reference sequence). This CDR3 comprises 14 residues. The CDR3 DNA reads as TGTGCCAGCAGCTCTCTCGGGTTCCAAGAGACCCAGTACTTC. It translates to CASSSLGFQETQYF.

V gene TRBV27 combines with J gene TRBJ1-4; 10 nucleotides align to TRBD1. V shed 10 bases and J 8 bases; nucleotides not matched to a gene: 16. CDR3 length: 16 residues. Germline-derived CDR1 and CDR2 are MNHEY and SMNVEV (reference sequence). The CDR3 coding sequence is TGTGCCACCTTAGAGAAGGGGACAGGGGTAGGGGAAAAACTGTTTTTT. Protein sequence: CATLEKGTGVGEKLFF.

V and J are TRBV7-9 and TRBJ2-7; D is undetermined. V was shortened by 1 base and J by 6 bases, with 7 bases between the two germline ends. The CDR3 totals 12 residues. Germline CDR1 is SEHNR and CDR2 is FQNEAQ (reference sequence). The CDR3 nucleotides read TGTGCCAGCAGCTTAGGAGGAATCGAGCAGTACTTC. Encoded protein: CASSLGGIEQYF.